The 20 T cell receptor beta chains in this list originate from one sample, sequenced in a study of somatic mutations in cytotoxic T cells in rheumatoid arthritis. Profiled with immunoSEQ multiplex PCR; TCRdb holds only in-frame clones, not every one. The sample has approximately 24,000 clones; 70% to 85% are singletons. Sequences were obtained from CD8+ T cells sorted from blood. These receptors originate from a woman younger than 30 in good health.

The chain combines TRBV2 with TRBJ2-5; tentatively, D is TRBD2 (6 bases). V lost 6 bases, J lost 5 bases, and 13 bases lay in between. CDR3 length: 13 amino acids. Germline V CDR1 and CDR2: SNHLY, FYNNEI. As DNA, the CDR3 is TGTGCCAGCAGGCCTCGTGGGGGGGAGACCCAGTACTTC. Translated, it gives CASRPRGGETQYF.

This clone was counted a few times. The rearrangement uses TRBV28 and TRBJ2-7; tentative D call: TRBD1 (5 bases). Germline lookup yields CDR1 MDHEN and CDR2 SYDVKM. V lost 5 bases, J lost 3 bases, and 11 bases lay in between. The CDR3 sequence is 13 residues long. The CDR3: CASSPPDSYEQYV. The CDR3 DNA reads as TGTGCCAGCAGTCCTCCTGACAGCTACGAGCAGTACGTC.

The chain has TRBV15 and TRBJ2-3; the match to TRBD2 covers 8 bases. Germline V lookup: CDR1 LNHNV, CDR2 YYDKDF (reference sequence). Trimming took 3 bases from V and 4 from J; bases not matched to a gene: 9. This CDR3 comprises 16 residues. The chain's CDR3 is CATSSIFGRGADTQYF. DNA for the CDR3: TGTGCCACCAGCAGTATCTTCGGGCGGGGGGCAGATACGCAGTATTTT.

This clone was observed a handful of times. The rearrangement links TRBV7-9 to TRBJ1-3; a possible D gene is TRBD1 (5 bases). CDR3 size: 16 residues. The germline gives CDR1 SEHNR, CDR2 FQNEAQ (reference sequence). V gave up 1 base and J gave up 0 bases, with 10 bases separating them. The CDR3 loop is CASSLEGADSGNTIYF. Here the CDR3 DNA reads TGTGCCAGCAGCTTAGAAGGGGCGGACTCTGGAAACACCATATATTTT.

This clone was counted once. V gene TRBV9 combines with J gene TRBJ1-1; tentatively, D is TRBD1 (6 bases). Trimming took 0 bases from V and 6 from J, leaving 15 bases between them. Germline values: CDR1 SGDLS, CDR2 YYNGEE. This CDR3 has 15 amino acids. The CDR3 DNA sequence: TGTGCCAGCAGCGTAGAGTCGGACAGACTGTCTGAAGCTTTCTTT. Amino acids: CASSVESDRLSEAFF.

This clone has only a few counts. The rearrangement joins TRBV27 to TRBJ1-2; 8 positions agree with TRBD1. The CDR3 length is 14 residues. CDR1 and CDR2 from the germline V gene are MNHEY and SMNVEV (reference sequence). V lost 5 bases, J lost 2 bases, and 4 bases stayed unmatched. In nucleotides, the CDR3 is TGTGCCAGCAGTACGGACAGGGAAAACTATGGCTACACCTTC. Residues: CASSTDRENYGYTF.

This chain uses TRBV27 with TRBJ2-7; D may be TRBD2 (5 bases). There are 15 residues in the CDR3. Trimming removed 2 bases from V and 0 bases from J, with 11 bases in between. Germline V gene sequence: CDR1 MNHEY, CDR2 SMNVEV (reference sequence). The DNA for the CDR3 is TGTGCCAGCAGTTTACGGGGATTTAGCTCCTACGAGCAGTACTTC. This gives the protein CASSLRGFSSYEQYF.

J is TRBJ1-3 and V is TRBV27, with no clear D. The germline V gene encodes CDR1 MNHEY and CDR2 SMNVEV (reference sequence). V was clipped by 3 bases and J by 0 bases, with 12 bases between them. CDR3 length: 16 residues. The CDR3 DNA is TGTGCCAGCAGTTTTTCGCCACCGAACTCTGGAAACACCATATATTTT. Translated: CASSFSPPNSGNTIYF.

The rearrangement joins TRBV28 to TRBJ1-1; D ambiguous. The CDR3 runs to 14 residues. V lost 6 bases and J lost 5, with 16 bases in between. Looked up from germline, CDR1 is MDHEN and CDR2 is SYDVKM. CDR3 sequence: CASSPTGMGTEAFF. The CDR3 coding sequence is TGTGCCAGCAGCCCAACTGGGATGGGGACTGAAGCTTTCTTT. Looking up the rest from reference TRBV28 and TRBJ1-1 gives the full variable domain: DVKVTQSSRYLVKRTGEKVFLECVQDMDHENMFWYRQDPGLGLRLIYFSYDVKMKEKGDIPEGYSVSREKKERFSLILESASTNQTSMYLCASSPTGMGTEAFFGQGTRLTVV.

The chain is built from TRBV7-6 and TRBJ2-3; D is perhaps TRBD1 (6 bases). Trimming cost V 2 bases and J 4 bases, with 10 bases left between them. CDR3 size: 14 residues. Germline-derived CDR1 and CDR2 are SGHVS and FNYEAQ. CDR3 sequence: CASSLWGPADTQYF. The CDR3 DNA sequence: TGTGCCAGCAGCTTATGGGGGCCAGCAGATACGCAGTATTTT.

This clone was seen a single time. V and J are TRBV27 and TRBJ2-7; 9 bases fit TRBD2. The length of the CDR3 is 15 residues. The V gene end was trimmed by 6 bases and the J gene end by 0 bases; junction bases not matched to a gene: 6. CDR1 is MNHEY, CDR2 SMNVEV, per germline (reference sequence). CDR3: CASRVAGAPSYEQYF. The DNA for the CDR3 is TGTGCCAGCAGGGTAGCGGGAGCTCCCTCCTACGAGCAGTACTTC.

The chain has TRBV19 and TRBJ1-1; D possibly corresponds to TRBD1 (5 bases). CDR1 is LNHDA and CDR2 is SQIVND in the germline V gene (reference sequence). The CDR3 is made up of 14 amino acids. Trimming took off 3 bases at V and 1 base at J, with 9 bases between the two ends. The CDR3 DNA reads as TGTGCCAGTAGTATTTGGGGCAGGAACACTGAAGCTTTCTTT. Protein: CASSIWGRNTEAFF.

This rearrangement joins TRBV27 to TRBJ2-2; D ambiguous. Trimming shortened V by 7 bases and J by 5 bases, and 14 bases separated the two germline ends. The CDR3 sequence is 14 residues long. The germline CDR1 and CDR2 sequences are MNHEY and SMNVEV (reference sequence). The CDR3 region is CASTTEERTGELFF. The DNA for the CDR3 is TGTGCCAGCACAACAGAAGAACGGACCGGGGAGCTGTTTTTT.

V usage is TRBV7-2 and J usage is TRBJ2-7; D uncertain. This CDR3 is built from 13 residues. Germline V lookup: CDR1 SGHTA, CDR2 FQGNSA. V was shortened by 1 base and J by 2 bases, with 6 bases between the two germline ends. In nucleotides, the CDR3 is TGTGCCAGCAGCTTAGGCGGTACCTACGAGCAGTACGTC. This gives the protein CASSLGGTYEQYV.

The chain couples TRBV30 to TRBJ2-1, with TRBD2 identical over 11 bases. Germline CDR1 is GTSNPN and CDR2 is SVGIG (reference sequence). The CDR3 consists of 16 residues. Germline trimming cut 2 bases from V and 2 bases from J; bases unmatched to any gene: 5. Here the CDR3 reads CAWSPSSGRAYNEQFF. The CDR3 coding sequence is TGTGCCTGGAGTCCCAGTAGCGGGAGGGCCTACAATGAGCAGTTCTTC.

The genes are TRBV19 and TRBJ2-1; TRBD2 matches 7 bases. V gave up 5 bases and J gave up 6 bases; unmatched junction bases: 13. CDR1 is LNHDA and CDR2 is SQIVND in the germline V gene (reference sequence). The CDR3 is 16 residues long. The CDR3: CASSSPGREYRNEQFF. The CDR3 DNA sequence: TGTGCCAGTAGTTCCCCCGGGCGGGAGTACCGCAATGAGCAGTTCTTC. Filled out from reference TRBV19 and TRBJ2-1, the complete variable domain reads DGGITQSPKYLFRKEGQNVTLSCEQNLNHDAMYWYRQDPGQGLRLIYYSQIVNDFQKGDIAEGYSVSREKKESFPLTVTSAQKNPTAFYLCASSSPGREYRNEQFFGPGTRLTVL.

This chain connects TRBV15 to TRBJ2-7; maybe TRBD2 (6 bases). The CDR3 has 14 amino acids. Germline V gene data show CDR1 as LNHNV and CDR2 as YYDKDF (reference sequence). Trimming removed 6 bases from V and 6 bases from J, with 18 bases in between. For the CDR3, the DNA is TGTGCCACCAGGGCAGTCGGAGGGCCTCCCGAGCAGTACTTC. Its protein product is CATRAVGGPPEQYF.

The chain recombines TRBV28 with TRBJ2-5; D is ambiguous. The CDR3 loop spans 16 amino acids. Looked up from germline, CDR1 is MDHEN and CDR2 is SYDVKM. V was clipped by 5 bases and J by 0 bases, with 16 bases between them. The CDR3 coding sequence is TGTGCCAGCAGTCTAACCTCCGTGGGGTACCAAGAGACCCAGTACTTC. Protein product: CASSLTSVGYQETQYF.

This chain connects TRBV5-1 to TRBJ2-1; D gene ambiguous. The V and J ends lost 4 bases and 2 bases respectively, with 10 bases between them. This CDR3 contains 14 residues. From germline, CDR1 is SGHRS and CDR2 YFSETQ. In DNA form, the CDR3 reads TGCGCCAGCAGCAACCTGGGCCCCTACAATGAGCAGTTCTTC. It codes for CASSNLGPYNEQFF.

Only one count was recorded for this clone. CDR3 in amino acids: CASNQDRETNEKLFF. DNA of the CDR3: TGTGCCAGCAATCAGGACAGGGAGACTAATGAAAAACTGTTTTTT. The chain has TRBV28 and TRBJ1-4; the match to TRBD1 covers 8 bases. Germline CDR1 MDHEN, CDR2 SYDVKM. The CDR3 has 15 amino acids. Unmatched junction bases numbered 6, after V lost 7 bases and J lost 2 bases.